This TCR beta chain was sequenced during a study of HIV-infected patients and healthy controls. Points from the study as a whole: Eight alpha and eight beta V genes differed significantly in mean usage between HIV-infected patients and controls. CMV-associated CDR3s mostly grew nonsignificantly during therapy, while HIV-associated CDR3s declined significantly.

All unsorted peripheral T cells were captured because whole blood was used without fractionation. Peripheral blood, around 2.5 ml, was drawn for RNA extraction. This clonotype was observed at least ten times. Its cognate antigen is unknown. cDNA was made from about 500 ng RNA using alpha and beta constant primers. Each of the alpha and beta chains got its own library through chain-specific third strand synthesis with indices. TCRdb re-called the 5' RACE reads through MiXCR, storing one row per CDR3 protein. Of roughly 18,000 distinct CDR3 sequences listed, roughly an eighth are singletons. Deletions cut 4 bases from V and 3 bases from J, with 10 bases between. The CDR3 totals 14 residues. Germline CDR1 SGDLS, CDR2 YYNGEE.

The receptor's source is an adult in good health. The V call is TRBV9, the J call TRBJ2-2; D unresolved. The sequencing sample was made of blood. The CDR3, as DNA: TGTGCCAGCAGCCTGAGGTCGGACACCGGGGAGCTGTTTTTT. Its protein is CASSLRSDTGELFF.